This TCR beta chain is from a study of blood T cell repertoires in COVID-19. Germline trimming cut 2 bases from V and 1 base from J; bases unmatched to any gene: 5. This CDR3 comprises 15 residues. Germline V lookup: CDR1 SGDLS, CDR2 YYNGEE. Only in-frame clones appear in the TCRdb table, and some are missing; sequencing was by immunoSEQ multiplex PCR. The sample lists around 470,000 clones, roughly 89% seen once, with about 1% in the top ten. The V gene is TRBV9, the J gene TRBJ2-5, with 7 bases fitting TRBD1. Sequencing was carried out using peripheral blood. The TCR sequence derives from a young man with COVID-19, enrolled during active disease. CDR3 nucleotides: TGTGCCAGCAGCGTCATGGGACAGATCCAAGAGACCCAGTACTTC. This sequence encodes CASSVMGQIQETQYF.